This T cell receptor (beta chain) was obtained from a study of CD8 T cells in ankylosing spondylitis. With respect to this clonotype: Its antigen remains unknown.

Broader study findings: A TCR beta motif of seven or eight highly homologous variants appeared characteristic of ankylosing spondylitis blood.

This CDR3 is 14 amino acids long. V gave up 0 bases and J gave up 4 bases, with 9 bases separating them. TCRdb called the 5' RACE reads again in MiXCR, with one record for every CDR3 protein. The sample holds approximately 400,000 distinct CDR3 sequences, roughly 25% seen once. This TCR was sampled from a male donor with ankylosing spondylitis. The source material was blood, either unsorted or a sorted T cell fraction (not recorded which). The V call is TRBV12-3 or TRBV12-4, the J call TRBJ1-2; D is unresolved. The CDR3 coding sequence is TGTGCCAGCAGTTTAGCGGAGGGTTTCTATGGCTACACCTTC. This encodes CASSLAEGFYGYTF.